The entry below describes one T cell receptor (beta chain). The data derive from a study of blood T cell repertoires in COVID-19. Study-wide context: There were acute and convalescent COVID-19 samples, and they came from the United States, Italy and Spain. Sources were T cells, B-cell-depleted T cells, or PBMCs; the material itself was cDNA or gDNA.

In the original processing: Amplification of reference gene primers was used by the study to estimate nucleated cell counts. Assay used: immunoSEQ multiplex PCR; TCRdb lists only in-frame clones, some missing. V and J calls and clone size are given by that table; D and trimming were obtained from the DNA. The sample carries 110,000 to 150,000 clones, 84% recorded once. This CDR3 is built from 14 residues. V dropped 7 bases and J dropped 0 bases, with 12 bases sitting between them. Germline V gene sequence: CDR1 LNHDA, CDR2 SQIVND (reference sequence). Input material: peripheral blood. The chain joins TRBV19 to TRBJ1-1; TRBD1 is a possible D gene (5 bases). The receptor's source is a human donor in a cohort sampled during active COVID-19. The CDR3 DNA is TGTGCCAGTAAAGGGCAGGGCTTGAACACTGAAGCTTTCTTT. Protein product: CASKGQGLNTEAFF.